The present T cell receptor (beta chain) was sequenced within a study of T cells in Graves' hyperthyroidism and ophthalmopathy. This clonotype appeared many times. Authors of the study amplified TCR beta CDR3 regions from RNA transcripts. A first-round RT-PCR of the TCR CDR3 used the HTBI primer set. TCRdb reprocessed the multiplex PCR reads with MiXCR, giving one entry per CDR3 protein. The data contain about 110,000 distinct CDR3 sequences, around a sixth of them seen just once; the ten biggest clones take up about 40%. The CDR3 length is 15 residues. Germline V gene lookup returns CDR1 MNHEY and CDR2 SVGEGT. Trimming pared 2 bases from V and 0 bases from J, leaving 11 bases between.

The clonotype originates from a woman aged 45 to 65 with Graves' hyperthyroidism. Source material: blood. The chain uses TRBV6-2 or TRBV6-3 and TRBJ2-7; weak D call: TRBD2 (5 bases). In nucleotides, the CDR3 is TGTGCCAGCAGTTACGAAGCGGTGAGCTCCTACGAGCAGTACTTC. It yields the protein CASSYEAVSSYEQYF.